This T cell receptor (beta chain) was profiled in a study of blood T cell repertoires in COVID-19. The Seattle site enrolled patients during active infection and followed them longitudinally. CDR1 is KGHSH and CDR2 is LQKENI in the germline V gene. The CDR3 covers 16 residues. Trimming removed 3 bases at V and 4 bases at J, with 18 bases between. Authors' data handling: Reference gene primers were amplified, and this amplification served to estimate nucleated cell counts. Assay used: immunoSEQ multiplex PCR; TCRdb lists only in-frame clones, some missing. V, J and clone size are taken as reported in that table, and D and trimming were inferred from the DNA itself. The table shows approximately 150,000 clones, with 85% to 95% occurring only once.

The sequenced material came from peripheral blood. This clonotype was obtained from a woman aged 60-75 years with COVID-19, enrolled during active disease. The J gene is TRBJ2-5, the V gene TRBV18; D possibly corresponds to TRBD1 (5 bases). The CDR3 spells CASSPRSGMRSETQYF. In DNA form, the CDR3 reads TGTGCCAGCTCACCGAGGTCAGGGATGCGGTCAGAGACCCAGTACTTC.